The clone carrying this T cell receptor (beta chain) was observed a few times. Its matching antigen is unknown. Individual cDNA molecules received unique molecular identifiers during library preparation. TCRdb analysed the 5' RACE reads with MiXCR anew, one entry per CDR3 protein. Here the sample spans fewer than 50,000 distinct CDR3 sequences, around 6% being singletons. The data originate from a study of early T cells in non-severe SARS-CoV-2 infection. Study in general: Chains were unpaired, as sequencing was done on bulk RNA from unsorted whole blood. Study results and caveats: VDJdb matches were skewed toward anti-spike CD8 T cell responses.

V was clipped by 2 bases and J by 0 bases, with 4 bases between them. Germline V gene lookup returns CDR1 SGHNT and CDR2 YENEEA. This CDR3 has 13 residues. The chain couples TRBV11-3 to TRBJ1-1; no definite D call. This specimen consisted of whole blood, obtained at baseline. The origin of this receptor is an adult who was a healthcare worker with PCR-confirmed SARS-CoV-2 infection or an uninfected control (not recorded which). CDR3 protein: CASSLQMNTEAFF. The DNA of the CDR3 is TGTGCCAGCAGCTTACAGATGAACACTGAAGCTTTCTTT.